The clone carrying this T cell receptor beta chain was picked up one time. What it recognizes is unknown. In germline, CDR1 is MGHRA, CDR2 YSYEKL. The CDR3 is made up of 17 amino acids. Trimming pared 0 bases from V and 3 bases from J, leaving 15 bases between. The data originate from a study of blood T cells in healthy people across ages. Findings of the study overall: Total diversity from one million sequenced T cells was likely underestimated.

Sample-barcoded 5' priming and a J-beta primer mix drove a second PCR of roughly 7 to 11 cycles. Every cDNA molecule carried a tag from a template-switch adaptor bearing 12 random nucleotides. TCRdb redid the calling of the 5' RACE reads with MiXCR, one entry per CDR3 protein. The table shows 850,000 to 1,000,000 distinct CDR3 sequences, with roughly 51% occurring only once. The source of this sequence is a woman aged 55 to 70 in good health. The V call is TRBV4-1, the J call TRBJ2-1; unclear D gene. Sequencing input: blood. CDR3 region: CASSQERRGEIYNEQFF. DNA of the CDR3: TGCGCCAGCAGCCAAGAACGGCGCGGAGAGATCTACAATGAGCAGTTCTTC.